This is a list of T cell receptor beta chains from one sample in a study of blood T cell repertoires in COVID-19. The data were produced by immunoSEQ multiplex PCR, yet TCRdb's version contains in-frame clones alone and is incomplete. The repertoire holds around 120,000 clones, with about four fifths as singletons. Material for sequencing was peripheral blood. The receptors were sampled from an elderly woman with acute or convalescent COVID-19. The CDR3 runs from the conserved cysteine through the conserved F or W. D genes are given only for firm matches. Clone size is stated in some rows and not others, as once, few, many or a class when expanded.

d_gene	v_gene	j_gene	abundance	CDR3aa	CDR3nt
-	TRBV19	TRBJ1-2	-	CASRSQGLSYGYTF	TGTGCCAGTAGGTCCCAGGGTTTGAGCTATGGCTACACCTTC
-	TRBV30	TRBJ2-2	-	CAWGKRSGTGELFF	TGTGCCTGGGGAAAACGGAGTGGCACCGGGGAGCTGTTTTTT
-	TRBV6-2/TRBV6-3	TRBJ2-1	-	CASSYAGFNEQFF	TGTGCCAGCAGTTACGCAGGATTCAATGAGCAGTTCTTC
TRBD1	TRBV7-9	TRBJ1-6	few	CASSTTGQGDSPLHF	TGTGCCAGCAGCACAACAGGACAGGGCGATTCACCCCTCCACTTT
-	TRBV20-1	TRBJ2-7	-	CSGAIHYEQYF	TGCAGTGGGGCAATTCATTACGAGCAGTACTTC
TRBD2	TRBV19	TRBJ2-3	-	CASSRATSGVDTQYF	TGTGCCAGTAGTAGGGCGACTAGCGGGGTAGATACGCAGTATTTT
TRBD1	TRBV4-3	TRBJ1-1	-	CASSRKTGATEAFF	TGCGCCAGCAGCCGCAAAACAGGGGCCACTGAAGCTTTCTTT
-	TRBV3-1/TRBV3-2	TRBJ2-5	-	CASSQDQGGETQYF	TGTGCCAGCAGCCAAGATCAGGGTGGAGAGACCCAGTACTTC
-	TRBV5-1	TRBJ1-6	-	CASSLDGSSYNSPLHF	TGCGCCAGCAGCTTGGACGGTAGCTCCTATAATTCACCCCTCCACTTT
-	TRBV6-5	TRBJ1-3	-	CASKTQGSRNTIYF	TGTGCCAGCAAAACTCAGGGCTCTAGAAACACCATATATTTT
TRBD1	TRBV29-1	TRBJ2-3	few	CSVRGSAMTDTQYF	TGCAGCGTCAGGGGGTCCGCGATGACAGATACGCAGTATTTT
-	TRBV21-1	TRBJ2-3	-	CASSKAQSGVADTQYF	TGTGCCAGCAGCAAGGCCCAGTCGGGAGTTGCAGATACGCAGTATTTT
TRBD2	TRBV7-3	TRBJ2-5	-	CASSSGLAETQYF	TGTGCCAGCAGCTCGGGACTAGCAGAGACCCAGTACTTC
TRBD1	TRBV5-1	TRBJ1-2	once	CASSTTGDDYGYTF	TGCGCCAGCAGCACGACAGGGGACGACTATGGCTACACCTTC
TRBD2	TRBV7-2	TRBJ2-1	once	CASSQRAGGTNEQFF	TGTGCCAGCAGCCAGAGGGCGGGGGGGACCAATGAGCAGTTCTTC
TRBD1	TRBV15	TRBJ1-5	-	CATTGDRRGQPQHF	TGTGCCACCACCGGGGACAGGCGTGGTCAGCCCCAGCATTTT
-	TRBV4-2	TRBJ1-2	-	CASSQDLRQLISNYGYTF	TGTGCCAGCAGCCAAGATCTGAGACAGCTCATCTCTAACTATGGCTACACCTTC
TRBD1	TRBV7-2	TRBJ2-7	-	CASSFRTGGYEQYF	TGTGCCAGCAGCTTCCGGACAGGGGGCTACGAGCAGTACTTC
TRBD2	TRBV6-5	TRBJ2-7	-	CASRSLAGLRYEQYF	TGTGCCAGCAGGTCCTTAGCGGGACTCCGATACGAGCAGTACTTC
-	TRBV4-3	TRBJ1-3	medium-sized	CASSQDLSQGRVNTIYF	TGCGCCAGCAGCCAAGATCTTAGCCAGGGAAGGGTAAACACCATATATTTT
-	TRBV7-9	TRBJ2-3	-	CASSPGADTDTQYF	TGTGCCAGCAGCCCGGGAGCGGACACAGATACGCAGTATTTT
-	TRBV3-1/TRBV3-2	TRBJ1-1	-	CASSQGQGIDTEAFF	TGTGCCAGCAGCCAAGGGCAGGGAATTGACACTGAAGCTTTCTTT
TRBD1	TRBV3-1/TRBV3-2	TRBJ1-5	-	CASSQGQGDNQPQHF	TGTGCCAGCAGCCAAGGACAGGGGGACAATCAGCCCCAGCATTTT
-	TRBV5-6	TRBJ1-2	-	CASSLRQDLIISYGYTF	TGTGCCAGCAGCTTACGACAGGACCTGATCATTAGCTATGGCTACACCTTC
TRBD2	TRBV2	TRBJ2-1	-	CASNREGRFSEQFF	TGTGCCAGCAATCGGGAGGGGAGGTTTAGTGAGCAGTTCTTC
TRBD2	TRBV27	TRBJ2-2	once	CASSLRGANTGELFF	TGTGCCAGCAGTTTACGGGGGGCGAACACCGGGGAGCTGTTTTTT
TRBD1	TRBV5-1	TRBJ2-3	-	CASSLGGQYTDTQYF	TGCGCCAGCAGCTTGGGGGGACAGTACACAGATACGCAGTATTTT
TRBD1	TRBV11-3	TRBJ1-1	few	CASSLTGLNTEAFF	TGTGCCAGCAGCTTGACAGGGCTGAACACTGAAGCTTTCTTT
-	TRBV6-5	TRBJ1-5	-	CASSLDIFNQPQHF	TGTGCCAGCAGTTTGGACATCTTCAATCAGCCCCAGCATTTT
-	TRBV19	TRBJ1-5	-	CASSIDPSGFQPQHF	TGTGCCAGTAGTATAGACCCCTCAGGGTTTCAGCCCCAGCATTTT
TRBD1	TRBV2	TRBJ1-3	-	CASSEWSGGGVGGSGNTIYF	TGTGCCAGCAGTGAATGGTCGGGAGGGGGCGTCGGCGGCTCTGGAAACACCATATATTTT
TRBD1	TRBV5-1	TRBJ1-1	-	CASSSRTGWTTEAFF	TGCGCCAGCAGCTCCCGGACAGGGTGGACCACTGAAGCTTTCTTT
-	TRBV28	TRBJ2-5	-	CASRPAADQETQYF	TGTGCCAGCCGCCCGGCAGCGGATCAAGAGACCCAGTACTTC
TRBD1	TRBV19	TRBJ1-5	many	CASSMARTGENQPQHF	TGTGCCAGTAGTATGGCGCGGACAGGGGAGAATCAGCCCCAGCATTTT
TRBD1	TRBV19	TRBJ1-2	-	CASLGTGTGGRGYTF	TGTGCCAGCCTCGGGACCGGGACAGGGGGCAGGGGCTACACCTTC
TRBD2	TRBV29-1	TRBJ2-7	-	CSVEEVDWGGSYEQYF	TGCAGCGTTGAAGAAGTCGATTGGGGGGGTTCCTACGAGCAGTACTTC
-	TRBV29-1	TRBJ1-1	-	CSVERAGVTEAFF	TGCAGCGTTGAAAGGGCGGGGGTCACTGAAGCTTTCTTT
TRBD1	TRBV7-2	TRBJ1-3	-	CASSRTGGSSGNTIYF	TGTGCCAGCAGCCGGACAGGGGGCAGCTCTGGAAACACCATATATTTT
TRBD2	TRBV7-8	TRBJ2-5	-	CASSPGTSGGETQYF	TGTGCCAGCAGCCCTGGGACTAGCGGGGGGGAGACCCAGTACTTC
TRBD1	TRBV7-3	TRBJ2-1	-	CASSLNPPRQGNEQFF	TGTGCCAGCAGCTTAAACCCGCCTCGACAGGGTAATGAGCAGTTCTTC
TRBD1	TRBV5-4	TRBJ2-5	-	CASSLQGGETQYF	TGTGCCAGCAGCTTACAGGGGGGAGAGACCCAGTACTTC
TRBD2	TRBV11-2	TRBJ2-5	once	CASSARLAGDGGQETQYF	TGTGCCAGCAGCGCCCGACTAGCGGGGGACGGGGGCCAAGAGACCCAGTACTTC
TRBD2	TRBV27	TRBJ2-1	-	CASRGTSAYNEQFF	TGTGCCAGCAGGGGGACTAGCGCCTACAATGAGCAGTTCTTC
-	TRBV18	TRBJ1-2	-	CASSPYSLRRNYGYTF	TGTGCCAGCTCACCCTACAGCTTACGGCGAAACTATGGCTACACCTTC
-	TRBV28	TRBJ1-1	-	CASSLRGTEAFF	TGTGCCAGCAGCCTGCGGGGCACTGAAGCTTTCTTT
-	TRBV4-1	TRBJ1-5	-	CASSQEGRMGNQPQHF	TGCGCCAGCAGCCAAGAGGGCAGGATGGGCAATCAGCCCCAGCATTTT
-	TRBV19	TRBJ1-1	once	CASSSQGNTEAFF	TGTGCCAGTAGTTCCCAGGGAAACACTGAAGCTTTCTTT
-	TRBV29-1	TRBJ1-2	once	CSVEQNGYTF	TGCAGCGTTGAGCAGAATGGCTACACCTTC
TRBD1	TRBV11-2	TRBJ1-2	-	CASSLEPGQRNYGYTF	TGTGCCAGCAGCTTAGAACCGGGACAGCGGAACTATGGCTACACCTTC
TRBD1	TRBV4-3	TRBJ1-2	-	CASSQEYRGRYRYGYTF	TGCGCCAGCAGCCAAGAATACAGGGGTAGATATAGGTATGGCTACACCTTC
-	TRBV29-1	TRBJ1-1	-	CSVGGGGNTEAFF	TGCAGCGTTGGTGGGGGAGGGAACACTGAAGCTTTCTTT